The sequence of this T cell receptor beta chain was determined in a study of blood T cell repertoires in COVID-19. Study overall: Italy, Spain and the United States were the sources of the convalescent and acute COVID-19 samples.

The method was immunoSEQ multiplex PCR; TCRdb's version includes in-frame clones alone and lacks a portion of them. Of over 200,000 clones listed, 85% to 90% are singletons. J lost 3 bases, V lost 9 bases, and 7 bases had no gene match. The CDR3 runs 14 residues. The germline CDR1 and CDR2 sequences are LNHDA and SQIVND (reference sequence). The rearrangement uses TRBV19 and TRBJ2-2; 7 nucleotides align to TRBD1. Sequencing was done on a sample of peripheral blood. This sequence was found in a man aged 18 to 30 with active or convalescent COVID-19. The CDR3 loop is CASFQGVYTGELFF. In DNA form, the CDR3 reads TGTGCCAGCTTCCAGGGGGTGTACACCGGGGAGCTGTTTTTT.